This TCR beta chain emerged from a study of identical twins. Each CDR3 protein gets one entry after TCRdb re-called the 5' RACE reads with MiXCR. The sample consists of hundreds of thousands of distinct CDR3 sequences, 15% to 20% of them appearing once. V was shortened by 3 bases and J by 7 bases, with 19 bases between the two germline ends. Germline-derived CDR1 and CDR2 are WNHNN and SYGVQD (reference sequence). The CDR3 sequence is 16 residues long. This clonotype was detected a few times. Its antigen is still unknown. Study-wide findings and caveats: When twins shared out-of-frame alpha sequences, those sequences had excess low generation probability.

These same data were also listed under a study on T cells expressing NK-cell markers. From that study: Seropositivity for HCMV was found in most of the eight sequenced donors, with one seronegative. Several experiments added an anti-gamma-delta TCR antibody to sort only alpha-beta TCR T cells.

This chain links TRBV10-1 with TRBJ2-1; D is possibly TRBD2 (6 bases). The source material was PBMCs. This receptor was obtained from a woman under 30 in good health. CDR3 sequence: CASSEGSGSSRNEQFF. The CDR3 DNA reads TGCGCCAGCAGTGAAGGAAGCGGGTCCTCACGGAATGAGCAGTTCTTC.